This T cell receptor beta chain was found in a study of shared clonotypes between healthy human individuals. Clones were sequenced by immunoSEQ multiplex PCR, and TCRdb holds only the in-frame ones, with some missing. Counted here are roughly 1,800,000 clones, approximately 95% occurring once; the ten biggest clones make up less than 1.5%. Terminally differentiated effector memory CD45RA+ cells were excluded from the naive CD8 cells, which were CD45RO-negative and positively selected for CCR7. Recent acute infections and vaccinations were absent in the healthy HIV-negative adult donors. Those who donated, Caucasian adults without exception, all lived in Nashville, Tennessee. The CDR3 length is 16 residues. Germline values: CDR1 SGDLS, CDR2 YYNGEE. V gave up 3 bases and J gave up 4 bases; unmatched junction bases: 10.

The TCR was taken from a man aged 18-30 years in good health. V gene TRBV9 combines with J gene TRBJ2-1, with TRBD2 identical over 7 bases. The sample was naive CD8+ T cells sorted from blood. The CDR3 DNA reads as TGTGCCAGCAGCGCCATGGGGTCTAGCGGATACAATGAGCAGTTCTTC. It encodes CASSAMGSSGYNEQFF.